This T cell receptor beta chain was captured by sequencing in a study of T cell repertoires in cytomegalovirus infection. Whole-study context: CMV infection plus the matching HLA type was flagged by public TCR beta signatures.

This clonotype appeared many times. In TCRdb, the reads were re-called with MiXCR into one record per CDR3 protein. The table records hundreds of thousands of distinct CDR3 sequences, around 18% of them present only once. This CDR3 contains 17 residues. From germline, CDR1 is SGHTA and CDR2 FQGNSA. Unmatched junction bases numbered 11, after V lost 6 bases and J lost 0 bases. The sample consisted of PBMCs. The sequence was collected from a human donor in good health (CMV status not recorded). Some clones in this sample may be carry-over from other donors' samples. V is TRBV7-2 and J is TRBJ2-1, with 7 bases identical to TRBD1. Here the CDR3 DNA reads TGTGCCAGCAGTCCGGGACAGTTGCTGAGCTCCTACAATGAGCAGTTCTTC. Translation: CASSPGQLLSSYNEQFF.